The table lists the clone carrying this T cell receptor (beta chain) with a count of one. What it binds is not known. Assay: immunoSEQ multiplex PCR; the TCRdb copy retains only in-frame clones and omits some. The sample consists of more than 100,000 clones, approximately 95% of them appearing once. The sample comes from a study of graft-versus-host responses after intestinal transplantation. Trimming cost V 4 bases and J 2 bases, with 16 bases left between them. Looked up from germline, CDR1 is LNHNV and CDR2 is YYDKDF (reference sequence). The CDR3 is made up of 16 amino acids. The sequence was collected from a human donor who received an intestinal transplant. The sequences come from unstimulated CD4+ T cells sorted from spleen or lymph node cells, collected before intestinal transplant. J is TRBJ2-3 and V is TRBV15; D ambiguous. CDR3 loop: CATSNPWPGPTDTQYF. DNA of the CDR3: TGTGCCACCAGCAACCCTTGGCCGGGCCCCACAGATACGCAGTATTTT.